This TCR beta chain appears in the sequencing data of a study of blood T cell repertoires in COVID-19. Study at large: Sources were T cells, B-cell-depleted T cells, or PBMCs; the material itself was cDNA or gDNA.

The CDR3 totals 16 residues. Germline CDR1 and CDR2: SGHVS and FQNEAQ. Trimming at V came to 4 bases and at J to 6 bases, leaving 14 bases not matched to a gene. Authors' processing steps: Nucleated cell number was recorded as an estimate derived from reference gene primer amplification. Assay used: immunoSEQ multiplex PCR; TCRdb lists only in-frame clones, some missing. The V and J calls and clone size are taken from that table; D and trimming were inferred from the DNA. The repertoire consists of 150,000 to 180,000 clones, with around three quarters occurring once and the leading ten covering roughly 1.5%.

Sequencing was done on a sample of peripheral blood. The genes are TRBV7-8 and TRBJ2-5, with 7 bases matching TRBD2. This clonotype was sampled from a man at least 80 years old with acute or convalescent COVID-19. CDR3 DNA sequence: TGTGCCAGCAGCTCCCGAGACGGGAGGCTCGTCAAGACCCAGTACTTC. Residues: CASSSRDGRLVKTQYF.